A selection of T cell receptor beta chains follows, all from one sample in a study of human T cells and chemical hapten exposure. TCRdb passed the RACE reads through MiXCR, listing each CDR3 protein once. Here the sample spans approximately 90,000 distinct CDR3 sequences, over 10% being singletons. The sample here was whole blood, taken in connection with sensitization to the hapten diphenylcyclopropenone (DPC). These receptor sequences come from a woman in her 40s with alopecia areata. Some clones in this sample may be carry-over from other donors' samples. Each CDR3 is given with its conserved first and last residue.

j_call cdr3_length v_call cdr3_aa
TRBJ2-5 12 TRBV12-3/TRBV12-4 CASSGEGLTQYF
TRBJ2-1 11 TRBV29-1 CSVAGRRKQFF
TRBJ2-7 15 TRBV4-1 CASSQWGGQPYEQYF
TRBJ2-1 16 TRBV24-1 CATSEASGSRYNEQFF
TRBJ2-3 15 TRBV4-2 CASSQEQASTDTQYF
TRBJ1-6 16 TRBV14 CASSQAWGAIGSPLHF
TRBJ2-7 16 TRBV28 CASSLYGGRQGSEQYF
TRBJ2-7 15 TRBV7-9 CASSIYAAGGFEQYF
TRBJ1-5 14 TRBV11-2 CASSLEGGVQPQHF
TRBJ1-5 12 TRBV7-2 CASGILGQPQHF
TRBJ2-3 13 TRBV5-1 CASSFSPQDTQYF
TRBJ2-3 17 TRBV7-2 CASSPTSVGRGTDTQYF
TRBJ2-1 15 TRBV29-1 CSVEVGAASYNEQFF
TRBJ2-5 15 TRBV11-2 CASSLGTVRQETQYF
TRBJ2-7 13 TRBV20-1 CSAGASGNNEQYF
TRBJ2-3 15 TRBV9 CASSVAGDGTDTQYF
TRBJ2-4 16 TRBV7-2 CASSPERLLAKNIQYF
TRBJ2-5 15 TRBV7-3 CASSVTSGRQETQYF
TRBJ2-1 16 TRBV7-8 CASSSWASGDDNEQFF
TRBJ1-6 15 TRBV6-6 CASSYTGANNSPLHF
TRBJ1-1 12 TRBV28 CASDTGLTEAFF
TRBJ2-6 14 TRBV18 CASSVLAGANVLTF
TRBJ2-1 16 TRBV7-6 CASSLGSGSSYNEQFF
TRBJ1-1 11 TRBV28 CASSFQGGAFF
TRBJ2-7 18 TRBV4-3 CASSQEYYGTSGRYEQYF
TRBJ1-2 11 TRBV6-2/TRBV6-3 CASSHEYGYTF
TRBJ2-1 15 TRBV2 CASSAGGGSYNEQFF
TRBJ1-1 12 TRBV29-1 CSVISGNTEAFF
TRBJ2-7 13 TRBV28 CASSSSDSRGQYF
TRBJ2-6 13 TRBV28 CASSSGGANVLTF
TRBJ1-2 15 TRBV5-4 CASSAGGQGAYGYTF
TRBJ2-1 15 TRBV29-1 CSVEDGRTSHREQFF
TRBJ2-7 13 TRBV29-1 CSALSGRGYEQYF
TRBJ1-3 15 TRBV28 CASKSRPSSGNTIYF
TRBJ1-5 13 TRBV12-3/TRBV12-4 CASSFAERQPQHF
TRBJ1-5 14 TRBV7-8 CASSFNKGQGIQHF
TRBJ2-1 17 TRBV27 CASQGQGGRESLNEQFF
TRBJ2-1 17 TRBV5-4 CASSGGASGVVYNEQFF
TRBJ2-5 18 TRBV11-2 CASSLIRDQLLYQETQYF
TRBJ1-3 15 TRBV30 CAWSDTASSGNTIYF
TRBJ1-1 15 TRBV6-2/TRBV6-3 CASSYAADGGTEAFF
TRBJ1-5 17 TRBV6-5 CASSRGPPRSRGQPQHF
TRBJ2-6 18 TRBV11-1 CASSSPRARGSGANVLTF
TRBJ1-5 16 TRBV6-2/TRBV6-3 CASGGDLLWANQPQHF
TRBJ2-7 12 TRBV21-1 CASGTGPHEQYF
TRBJ2-7 15 TRBV11-2 CASSPPRGRTYEQYF
TRBJ2-6 14 TRBV2 CANCPGSGANVLTF
TRBJ2-3 18 TRBV7-8 CASSTSRTSGGAPATQYF
TRBJ1-5 16 TRBV19 CASSIGTDRENQPQHF
TRBJ1-1 12 TRBV29-1 CSVARGLTEAFF
TRBJ2-7 13 TRBV9 CASSARASSEQYF
TRBJ1-5 15 TRBV18 CASSPSGTTYQPQHF
TRBJ2-3 11 TRBV3-1 CASSPGNTQYF
TRBJ2-5 14 TRBV10-3 CAISDPDGQETQYF
TRBJ1-6 16 TRBV11-1 CASSHNADSRKSPLHF
TRBJ2-7 16 TRBV11-2 CASTDPGQVVSYEQYF
TRBJ1-5 13 TRBV30 CAWREGSNQPQHF
TRBJ1-5 15 TRBV3-1 CASSQSGGSNQPQHF
TRBJ2-7 13 TRBV11-2 CASSPGRIGEQYF